Below are 8 T cell receptor beta chains sequenced from a single sample in a study of blood T cell repertoires in COVID-19. Data came from immunoSEQ multiplex PCR; TCRdb stores just in-frame clones and leaves some out. The sample has 150,000 to 200,000 clones, roughly nine tenths seen once; the top ten hold roughly 1.2%. Sample: PBMCs or T cells enriched from blood (not recorded which). Receptors originate from a human donor with acute COVID-19. The donor label of this sample is uncertain.

CDR3 in amino acids: CATRRQGGYEQYF. The CDR3 region has the DNA TGTGCCACCAGGAGACAGGGGGGCTACGAGCAGTACTTC. V and J are TRBV15 and TRBJ2-7; 9 bases are a match to TRBD1. The CDR3 extends over 13 amino acids. Germline-derived CDR1 and CDR2 are LNHNV and YYDKDF (reference sequence). Trimming took 6 bases from V and 3 from J; bases not matched to a gene: 3.

The rearrangement uses TRBV3-1 (or the pseudogene TRBV3-2) and TRBJ2-7; D remains unclear. The germline V gene has CDR1 LGHDT and CDR2 YNNKEL (reference sequence). Trimming took 2 bases from V and 6 from J, leaving 11 bases between them. The CDR3 has 13 residues. The CDR3 sequence is CASSQPFSAEQYF. The CDR3 DNA reads as TGTGCCAGCAGCCAACCCTTCAGTGCCGAGCAGTACTTC.

The chain carries TRBV3-1 (or the pseudogene TRBV3-2) and TRBJ2-5; D may be TRBD2 (6 bases). V was cut by 0 bases and J by 4 bases, with 15 bases left in between. CDR1 and CDR2 from the germline V gene are LGHDT and YNNKEL (reference sequence). CDR3 size: 16 residues. The CDR3 DNA sequence: TGTGCCAGCAGCCAAGATTTCGTGGGACTCAGAGAGACCCAGTACTTC. Protein sequence: CASSQDFVGLRETQYF.

Worth noting for this clone: This sample includes further DNA sequences coding for the same CDR3. V is TRBV7-9 and J is TRBJ1-4, with D possibly TRBD1 on 5 matching bases. CDR1 and CDR2 (germline): SEHNR, FQNEAQ (reference sequence). The CDR3 sequence is 14 residues long. The V end was cut by 1 base, the J end by 7 bases, with 10 bases between. CDR3 loop: CASSLGQGSEKLFF. Written as DNA, the CDR3 is TGTGCCAGCAGCTTAGGGCAGGGTAGTGAAAAACTGTTTTTT.

V gene TRBV7-9 combines with J gene TRBJ2-1; 7 positions match TRBD1. The germline CDR1 and CDR2 sequences are SEHNR and FQNEAQ (reference sequence). This CDR3 comprises 14 residues. V gave up 5 bases and J gave up 4 bases; unmatched junction bases: 5. This chain's CDR3 is CASSPGQLYNEQFF. The CDR3 region has the DNA TGTGCCAGCAGCCCGGGACAGCTTTACAATGAGCAGTTCTTC.

This CDR3 is CASSNRGGSGDTQYF. In DNA form, the CDR3 reads TGTGCCAGCAGTAATCGCGGGGGCTCGGGAGATACGCAGTATTTT. This chain joins TRBV6-6 and TRBJ2-3; D perhaps matches TRBD2 (7 bases). Germline V gene sequence: CDR1 MNHNY, CDR2 SVGAGI (reference sequence). V was shortened by 5 bases and J by 5 bases, with 17 bases between the two germline ends. The CDR3 is 15 amino acids.

The V call is TRBV7-2, the J call TRBJ2-7; 7 bases align to TRBD2. V lost 1 base and J lost 5; bases outside the gene matches: 11. Germline V gene lookup returns CDR1 SGHTA and CDR2 FQGNSA. This CDR3 has 16 residues. This chain's CDR3 is CASSLDGGGRPDEQYF. The CDR3 DNA reads TGTGCCAGCAGCTTAGATGGGGGGGGACGCCCGGACGAGCAGTACTTC.

This clone occurred a few times. This sequence joins TRBV5-4 and TRBJ2-6, with unresolved D. CDR3 length: 15 amino acids. Germline CDR1 and CDR2: SGHNT and YYREEE (reference sequence). V shed 0 bases and J shed 3 bases, with 7 bases lying between them. The CDR3 DNA sequence: TGTGCCAGCAGCTTGGCGGTTGGTGGGGCCAACGTCCTGACTTTC. Protein product: CASSLAVGGANVLTF.